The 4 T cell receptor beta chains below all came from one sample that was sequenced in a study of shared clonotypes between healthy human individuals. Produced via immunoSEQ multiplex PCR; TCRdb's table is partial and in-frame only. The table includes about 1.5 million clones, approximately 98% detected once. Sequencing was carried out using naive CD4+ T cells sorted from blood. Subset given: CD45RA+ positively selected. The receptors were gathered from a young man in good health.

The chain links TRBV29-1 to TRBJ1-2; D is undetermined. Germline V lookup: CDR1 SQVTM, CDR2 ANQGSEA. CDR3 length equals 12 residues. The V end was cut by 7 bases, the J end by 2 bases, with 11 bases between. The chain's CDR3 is CSGDIGNYGYTF. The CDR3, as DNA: TGCAGCGGCGACATCGGGAACTATGGCTACACCTTC.

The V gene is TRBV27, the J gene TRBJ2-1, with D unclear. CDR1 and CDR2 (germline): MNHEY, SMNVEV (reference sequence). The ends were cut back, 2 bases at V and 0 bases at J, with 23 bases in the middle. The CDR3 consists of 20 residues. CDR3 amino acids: CASSLLVGPKLRSSYNEQFF. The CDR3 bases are TGTGCCAGCAGTTTACTGGTTGGGCCCAAACTCCGGAGCTCCTACAATGAGCAGTTCTTC.

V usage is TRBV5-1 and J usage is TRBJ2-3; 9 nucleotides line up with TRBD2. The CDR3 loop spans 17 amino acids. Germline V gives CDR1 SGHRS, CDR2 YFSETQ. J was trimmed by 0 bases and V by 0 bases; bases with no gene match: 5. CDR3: CASSLATSGRSTDTQYF. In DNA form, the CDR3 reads TGCGCCAGCAGCTTGGCCACCAGCGGGAGGAGCACAGATACGCAGTATTTT. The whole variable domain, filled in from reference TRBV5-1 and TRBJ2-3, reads KAGVTQTPRYLIKTRGQQVTLSCSPISGHRSVSWYQQTPGQGLQFLFEYFSETQRNKGNFPGRFSGRQFSNSRSEMNVSTLELGDSALYLCASSLATSGRSTDTQYFGPGTRLTVL.

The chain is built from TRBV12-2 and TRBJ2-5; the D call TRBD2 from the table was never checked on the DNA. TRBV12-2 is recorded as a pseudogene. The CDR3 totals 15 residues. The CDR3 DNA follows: TGTGCCAGCAGCCATGGCGGGGTGAGAAAAGAGACCCAGTACTTC. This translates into CASSHGGVRKETQYF.